This T cell receptor (beta chain) is drawn from a study of T cells expressing NK-cell markers. The V gene's germline CDR1 is SGDLS and CDR2 YYNGEE. CDR3 length: 16 residues. A note on this clonotype: The antigen remains unidentified.

TCRdb reprocessed the 5' RACE reads and reports one entry per CDR3 protein, with no DNA. This sample contains about half a million distinct CDR3 sequences. The study's findings and limits: The same clonotypes also predominated in the CD3+CD56-NKG2C+ fraction of a handful of donors.

The sequence was collected from a woman between 50 and 59 years old in good health. This rearrangement joins TRBV9 to TRBJ2-1; TCRdb selects TRBD1, and the lack of DNA leaves this call unchecked. What was sequenced was blood T cells: a sorted CD56 or NKG2C T cell subset, CD4+ or CD8+ T cells, or bulk PBMC T cells (not recorded which). The CDR3 region is CASSVSSRGEYNEQFF.